This T cell receptor (beta chain) was identified during a study of cytomegalovirus exposure and HLA in healthy donors. Study details: One earlier analysis, a look at about 179 million T cells, found 100 million to 130 million unique TCR beta sequences.

V gave up 3 bases and J gave up 1 base, with 17 bases separating them. Germline V gives CDR1 SGHRS, CDR2 YFSETQ. The CDR3 spans 17 residues. Regarding this clone: Its antigen is not known.

General study findings and limits: V- and J-gene trimming of TCR beta was linked (in a later analysis) to a missense DCLRE1C variant.

60 Vbeta and 13 Jbeta primers were used in PCR. The table came from immunoSEQ multiplex PCR; TCRdb's copy has only in-frame clones and leaves some out. The sample lists roughly 140,000 clones, around four fifths seen once, with roughly 9.7% in the top ten. The chain uses TRBV5-1 and TRBJ2-1; D might be TRBD2 (5 bases). Sequencing was done on a sample of PBMCs. This sequence was found in a woman aged 60-70 years in good health and CMV-seropositive. CDR3 protein: CASSSARVTQSYNEQFF. CDR3 nucleotide sequence: TGCGCCAGCAGCTCGGCGAGGGTCACCCAGTCCTACAATGAGCAGTTCTTC. Supplemented by reference TRBV5-1 and TRBJ2-1, the full variable domain reads KAGVTQTPRYLIKTRGQQVTLSCSPISGHRSVSWYQQTPGQGLQFLFEYFSETQRNKGNFPGRFSGRQFSNSRSEMNVSTLELGDSALYLCASSSARVTQSYNEQFFGPGTRLTVL.